The T cell receptor (beta chain) under discussion was sequenced for a study of T cell responses to AZD1222 COVID-19 vaccine. TCRdb's table, derived via immunoSEQ multiplex PCR, lists solely in-frame clones and lacks some. The sample consists of about 120,000 clones, nearly 90% of them appearing once. This receptor was identified in an adult in good health. This specimen was peripheral blood, taken on day 0 of AZD1222 vaccination.

As DNA, the CDR3 is TGCGCCAGCAGAAAAGGACAGATCAAAACCTTC. This encodes CASRKGQIKTF. This chain uses TRBV5-1 with TRBJ1-2; the D gene is possibly TRBD1 (6 bases). CDR1 and CDR2 (germline): SGHRS, YFSETQ. Trimming shortened V by 5 bases and J by 14 bases, and 16 bases separated the two germline ends. The length of the CDR3 is 11 residues.